A selection of T cell receptor beta chains follows, all from one sample in a study of early T cells in non-severe SARS-CoV-2 infection. One entry per CDR3 protein results from TCRdb running MiXCR on the 5' RACE reads. The sample has 60,000 to 80,000 distinct CDR3 sequences, less than 15% seen once; the top ten hold 3.5% to 4.5%. Sequences were obtained from whole blood. All receptors come from an adult who was a healthcare worker with PCR-confirmed SARS-CoV-2 infection or an uninfected control (not recorded which). The CDR3 runs from the conserved cysteine through the conserved F or W. Fields, in order: V gene, J gene, D gene, clone size, CDR3 protein, CDR3 DNA. The D gene is left open where the match is weak. Clone size is not always given. Where it is, it says once, few, many or a class for expanded clones.

TRBV2	TRBJ2-1	.	few	CASSASVSSYNEQFF	TGTGCCAGCAGCGCAAGCGTGAGCTCCTACAATGAGCAGTTCTTC
TRBV6-2/TRBV6-3	TRBJ2-2	TRBD2	few	CASSPSSGSAGELFF	TGTGCCAGCAGTCCTTCTAGCGGGAGCGCCGGGGAGCTGTTTTTT
TRBV7-9	TRBJ2-3	TRBD2	many	CASERGSSTDTQYF	TGTGCCAGCGAGCGGGGTTCTAGCACAGATACGCAGTATTTT
TRBV28	TRBJ2-5	.	many	CASSFSRTTEETQYF	TGTGCCAGCAGTTTCTCCAGGACTACCGAGGAGACCCAGTACTTC
TRBV28	TRBJ2-1	TRBD2	.	CASSLGGRAQSSYNEQFF	TGTGCCAGCAGTTTAGGTGGGAGGGCCCAAAGCTCCTACAATGAGCAGTTCTTC
TRBV28	TRBJ1-5	.	many	CASTLPGLWNQPQHF	TGTGCCAGCACCCTCCCAGGGTTATGGAATCAGCCCCAGCATTTT
TRBV28	TRBJ2-7	.	few	CASSPPQGTPFGEQYF	TGTGCCAGCAGCCCCCCCCAAGGGACTCCCTTTGGCGAGCAGTACTTC
TRBV28	TRBJ1-1	TRBD1	once	CASTLQGARTEAFF	TGTGCCAGCACCCTACAGGGGGCGAGAACTGAAGCTTTCTTT
TRBV7-2	TRBJ2-1	TRBD2	many	CASTILAGSYNEQFF	TGTGCCAGCACCATCCTAGCGGGGAGCTACAATGAGCAGTTCTTC
TRBV28	TRBJ2-3	.	few	CASSFGPPQGTQYF	TGTGCCAGCAGCTTTGGCCCCCCTCAGGGTACGCAGTATTTT
TRBV30	TRBJ1-1	.	.	CAWSVYLPDTEAFF	TGTGCCTGGAGTGTATACCTTCCCGACACTGAAGCTTTCTTT
TRBV7-2	TRBJ2-3	.	.	CASSLSYTTDTQYF	TGTGCCAGCAGCTTAAGTTATACGACAGATACGCAGTATTTT
TRBV7-2	TRBJ2-7	.	.	CASSSPGAVRWEQYF	TGTGCCAGCAGCTCACCGGGTGCGGTCAGATGGGAGCAGTACTTC
TRBV30	TRBJ2-1	.	many	CAWSQSRYEQFF	TGTGCCTGGAGTCAGAGTAGGTATGAGCAGTTCTTC
TRBV28	TRBJ2-7	.	.	CASRVATSYEQYF	TGTGCCAGCAGAGTGGCCACTTCCTACGAGCAGTACTTC
TRBV24-1	TRBJ2-1	TRBD2	.	CATSITSGDNEQFF	TGTGCCACCAGTATCACTAGCGGGGACAATGAGCAGTTCTTC
TRBV6-2/TRBV6-3	TRBJ1-1	.	.	CASSLPEATEAFF	TGTGCCAGCAGCCTTCCGGAAGCCACTGAAGCTTTCTTT
TRBV28	TRBJ1-2	.	many	CASKSTNYGYTF	TGTGCCAGCAAATCGACCAACTATGGCTACACCTTC
TRBV7-9	TRBJ2-5	.	many	CASSLAVAAQETQYF	TGTGCCAGCAGCTTAGCAGTAGCGGCACAAGAGACCCAGTACTTC
TRBV7-9	TRBJ2-7	.	many	CASSFPSGGTNEQYF	TGTGCCAGCAGCTTCCCGAGTGGAGGGACCAACGAGCAGTACTTC
TRBV7-2	TRBJ2-2	.	.	CASSFEFTGELFF	TGTGCCAGCAGCTTTGAATTTACCGGGGAGCTGTTTTTT
TRBV2	TRBJ2-1	.	many	CASTEREGYNEQFF	TGTGCCAGCACCGAGAGGGAAGGTTACAATGAGCAGTTCTTC
TRBV20-1	TRBJ1-1	.	few	CSTEGWNTEAFF	TGCAGCACGGAGGGGTGGAACACTGAAGCTTTCTTT
TRBV11-2	TRBJ2-1	.	.	CASSFRGNEQFF	TGTGCCAGCAGCTTCCGGGGCAATGAGCAGTTCTTC
TRBV19	TRBJ1-5	.	few	CASSWAGQSNQPQHF	TGTGCCAGTAGTTGGGCAGGGCAGAGCAATCAGCCCCAGCATTTT
TRBV7-3	TRBJ2-3	TRBD2	many	CASSLSGANTDTQYF	TGTGCCAGCAGCCTTAGCGGGGCCAACACAGATACGCAGTATTTT
TRBV5-4	TRBJ1-2	.	few	CAGSFRTDLNYGYTF	TGTGCCGGCAGCTTCAGGACAGACCTTAACTATGGCTACACCTTC
TRBV5-4	TRBJ2-3	TRBD2	few	CASSLDPSGRITDTQYF	TGTGCCAGCAGCTTGGACCCTAGCGGGAGGATCACAGATACGCAGTATTTT
TRBV20-1	TRBJ2-3	.	many	CSARSKDTQYF	TGCAGTGCTAGAAGCAAGGATACGCAGTATTTT
TRBV29-1	TRBJ1-2	.	few	CSVENRAGAQGGYTF	TGCAGCGTTGAGAATCGGGCAGGGGCACAAGGTGGCTACACCTTC
TRBV29-1	TRBJ2-1	TRBD2	many	CSVIAGEKSYNEQFF	TGCAGCGTCATAGCGGGAGAAAAGTCCTACAATGAGCAGTTCTTC
TRBV27	TRBJ2-7	TRBD1	few	CASSSTGTGSYEQYF	TGTGCCAGCAGTTCCACCGGGACAGGATCCTACGAGCAGTACTTC
TRBV28	TRBJ2-1	.	many	CASSPLGDNEQFF	TGTGCCAGCAGCCCGCTGGGGGACAATGAGCAGTTCTTC
TRBV7-6	TRBJ2-5	.	many	CASSFNPAARETQYF	TGTGCCAGCAGCTTTAATCCAGCCGCCAGGGAGACCCAGTACTTC
TRBV20-1	TRBJ1-5	.	few	CSARGGSNQPQHF	TGCAGTGCTAGAGGGGGTAGCAATCAGCCCCAGCATTTT
TRBV6-2/TRBV6-3	TRBJ2-1	TRBD2	few	CASSRLAESYNEQFF	TGTGCCAGCAGTAGACTAGCGGAAAGCTACAATGAGCAGTTCTTC
TRBV18	TRBJ1-2	.	many	CASSPDWGRGYTF	TGTGCCAGCTCACCGGATTGGGGGCGCGGCTACACCTTC
TRBV28	TRBJ2-7	.	.	CASSPPGSNWEQYF	TGTGCCAGCAGCCCACCGGGATCGAACTGGGAGCAGTACTTC
TRBV2	TRBJ2-3	.	many	CASSVAQGPTDTQYF	TGTGCCAGCAGTGTAGCGCAGGGACCAACAGATACGCAGTATTTT
TRBV11-2	TRBJ1-2	TRBD1	.	CASSLAWDSYGYTF	TGTGCCAGCAGCTTAGCCTGGGACAGCTATGGCTACACCTTC
TRBV28	TRBJ1-4	.	few	CASSFSGPPSEKLFF	TGTGCCAGCAGTTTTTCTGGGCCGCCATCTGAAAAACTGTTTTTT
TRBV28	TRBJ2-7	.	many	CASSTIKGLRGEQYF	TGTGCCAGCAGCACCATAAAAGGTCTTAGGGGTGAGCAGTACTTC
TRBV6-5	TRBJ2-1	TRBD2	.	CASSYEGGRYNEQFF	TGTGCCAGCAGTTACGAGGGAGGGCGGTACAATGAGCAGTTCTTC
TRBV4-1	TRBJ1-5	TRBD1	many	CASSQGIDRAHQPQHF	TGCGCCAGCAGCCAAGGAATCGACAGGGCCCATCAGCCCCAGCATTTT
TRBV4-2	TRBJ1-5	TRBD1	few	CASSQGQGASNQPQHF	TGTGCCAGCAGCCAAGGACAGGGCGCAAGCAATCAGCCCCAGCATTTT
TRBV30	TRBJ1-2	.	.	CAWSRLGSGQSYGYTF	TGTGCCTGGAGTAGGCTGGGGTCCGGGCAGTCCTATGGCTACACCTTC
TRBV29-1	TRBJ2-1	TRBD2	many	CSVGGGRLNEQFF	TGCAGCGTTGGGGGGGGTAGGCTTAATGAGCAGTTCTTC
TRBV20-1	TRBJ2-7	.	many	CSATTYEQYF	TGCAGTGCTACCACCTACGAGCAGTACTTC
TRBV2	TRBJ1-2	.	few	CASSESGYTF	TGTGCCAGCAGTGAGAGCGGCTACACCTTC